This TCR beta chain was identified in a study of T cells in Graves' hyperthyroidism and ophthalmopathy. The source material, RNA transcripts, was used to amplify TCR beta CDR3 regions. First-round RT-PCR targeting the TCR CDR3 was performed with the HTBI primer set. TCRdb used MiXCR to reprocess the multiplex PCR reads, holding one entry per CDR3 protein. Of around 200,000 distinct CDR3 sequences listed, about a sixth are singletons. Looked up from germline, CDR1 is SNHLY and CDR2 is FYNNEI. The ends were cut back, 6 bases at V and 3 bases at J, with 12 bases in the middle. This CDR3 region has 14 residues.

V and J are TRBV2 and TRBJ1-5; perhaps TRBD1 as D (6 bases). The sequence was obtained from a middle-aged man with Graves' hyperthyroidism. The specimen was blood. The CDR3 sequence: CASSEDRHNQPQHF. As DNA, the CDR3 is TGTGCCAGCAGCGAGGACAGACACAATCAGCCCCAGCATTTT.